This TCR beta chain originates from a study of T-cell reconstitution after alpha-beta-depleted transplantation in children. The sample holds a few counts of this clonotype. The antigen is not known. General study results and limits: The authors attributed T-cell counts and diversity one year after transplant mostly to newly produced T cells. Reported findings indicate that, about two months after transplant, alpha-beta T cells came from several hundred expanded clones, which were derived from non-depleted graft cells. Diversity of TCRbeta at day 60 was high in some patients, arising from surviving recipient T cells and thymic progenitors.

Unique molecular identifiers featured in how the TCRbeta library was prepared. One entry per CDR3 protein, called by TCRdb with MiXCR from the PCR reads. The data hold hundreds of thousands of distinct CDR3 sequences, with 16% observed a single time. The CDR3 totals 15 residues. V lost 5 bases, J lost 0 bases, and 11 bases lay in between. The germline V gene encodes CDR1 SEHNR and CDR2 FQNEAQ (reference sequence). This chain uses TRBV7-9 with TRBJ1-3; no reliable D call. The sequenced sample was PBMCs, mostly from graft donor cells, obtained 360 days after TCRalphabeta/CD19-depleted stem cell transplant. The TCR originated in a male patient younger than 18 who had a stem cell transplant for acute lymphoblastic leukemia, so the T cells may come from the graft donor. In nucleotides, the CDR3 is TGTGCCAGCAGCCCTGCTCTAAACTCTGGAAACACCATATATTTT. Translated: CASSPALNSGNTIYF. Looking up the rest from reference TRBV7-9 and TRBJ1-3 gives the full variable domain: DTGVSQNPRHKITKRGQNVTFRCDPISEHNRLYWYRQTLGQGPEFLTYFQNEAQLEKSRLLSDRFSAERPKGSFSTLEIQRTEQGDSAMYLCASSPALNSGNTIYFGEGSWLTVV.